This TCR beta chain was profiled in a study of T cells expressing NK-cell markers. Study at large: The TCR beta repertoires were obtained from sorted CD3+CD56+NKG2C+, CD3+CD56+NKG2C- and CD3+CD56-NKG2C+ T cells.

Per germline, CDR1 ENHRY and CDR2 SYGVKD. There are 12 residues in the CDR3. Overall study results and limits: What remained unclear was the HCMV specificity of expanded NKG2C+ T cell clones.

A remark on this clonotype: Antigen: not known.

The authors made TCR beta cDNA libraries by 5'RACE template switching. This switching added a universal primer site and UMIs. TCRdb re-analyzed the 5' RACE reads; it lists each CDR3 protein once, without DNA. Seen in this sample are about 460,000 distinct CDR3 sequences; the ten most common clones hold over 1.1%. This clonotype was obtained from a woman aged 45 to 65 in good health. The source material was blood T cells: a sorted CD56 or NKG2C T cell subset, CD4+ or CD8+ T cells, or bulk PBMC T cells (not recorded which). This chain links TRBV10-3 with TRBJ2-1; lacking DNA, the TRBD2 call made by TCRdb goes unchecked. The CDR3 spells CAISESRLIIFF.